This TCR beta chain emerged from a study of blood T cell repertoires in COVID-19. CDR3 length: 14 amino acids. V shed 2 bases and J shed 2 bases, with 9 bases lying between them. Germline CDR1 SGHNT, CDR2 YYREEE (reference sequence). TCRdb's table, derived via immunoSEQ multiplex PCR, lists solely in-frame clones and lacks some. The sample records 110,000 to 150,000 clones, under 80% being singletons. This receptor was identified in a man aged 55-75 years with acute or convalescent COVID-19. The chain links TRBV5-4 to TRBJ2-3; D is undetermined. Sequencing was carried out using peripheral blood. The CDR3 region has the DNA TGTGCCAGCAGCTTTGGCGGTTTCACAGATACGCAGTATTTT. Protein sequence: CASSFGGFTDTQYF.